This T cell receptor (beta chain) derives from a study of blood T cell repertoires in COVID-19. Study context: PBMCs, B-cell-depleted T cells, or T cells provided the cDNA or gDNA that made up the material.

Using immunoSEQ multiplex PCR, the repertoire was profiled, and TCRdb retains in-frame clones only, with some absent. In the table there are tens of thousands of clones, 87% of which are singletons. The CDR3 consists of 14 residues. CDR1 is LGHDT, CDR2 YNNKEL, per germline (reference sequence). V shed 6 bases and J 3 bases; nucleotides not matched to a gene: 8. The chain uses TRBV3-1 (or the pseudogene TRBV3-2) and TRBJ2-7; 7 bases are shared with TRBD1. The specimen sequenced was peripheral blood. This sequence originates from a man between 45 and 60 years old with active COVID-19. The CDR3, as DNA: TGTGCCAGCAGGGCTTCGGGACAGAACTACGAGCAGTACTTC. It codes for CASRASGQNYEQYF.